This T cell receptor (beta chain) was sequenced during a study of shared clonotypes between healthy human individuals. Study outcomes and limitations: Researchers found naive subsets generally carried larger estimated richness than memory subsets. Represented genetic and exposure-history diversity was restricted by having few donors.

Turning to this clone: Its antigen is currently unknown.

Authors' data handling: ImmunoSEQ supplied junction-only sequences lacking quality scores, so filtering was different. TCRdb keeps only in-frame clones here, not all; method: immunoSEQ multiplex PCR. V and J calls and clone size follow that table, whereas D and trimming were derived from the DNA. The data contain about 1.5 million clones, roughly 96% of them singletons. This TCR came from a man aged 25-40 years in good health. Source material: naive CD4+ T cells sorted from blood. The subset was: CD45RA+ positively selected.

The CDR3 DNA sequence: TGTGCCAGCAGTGCTGGAACCTACGAGCAGTACTTC. It codes for CASSAGTYEQYF. The J gene is TRBJ2-7, the V gene TRBV28; D not certain. This CDR3 region has 12 residues. The germline gives CDR1 MDHEN, CDR2 SYDVKM. Trimming removed 5 bases at V and 2 bases at J, with 7 bases between.